Below, one T cell receptor beta chain is given with its context. No antigen is known for it. Germline lookup yields CDR1 KGHDR and CDR2 SFDVKD. This CDR3 has 13 residues. A second about 7 to 12 cycle PCR used barcoded and J-beta primers. The template-switch adaptor, which had 12 random nucleotides, put a tag on each cDNA molecule. TCRdb reprocessed the 5' RACE reads via MiXCR and lists one record per CDR3 protein. The repertoire holds hundreds of thousands of distinct CDR3 sequences, with roughly 60% as singletons. The sample comes from a study of blood T cells in healthy people across ages. Study-level points and caveats: Per million T cells, TCR beta diversity dropped about linearly as age rose. Naive T cell percentage strongly correlated with TCR beta diversity. The long-lived group displayed more naive CD4+ cells, plus higher diversity, than the aged donors did.

The chain recombines TRBV24-1 with TRBJ2-7; D may be TRBD1 or TRBD2 (5 bases each). The DNA end is a closer match to TRBJ2-5, so the J assignment may be wrong. The TCR was taken from a man younger than 40 in good health. The sequenced sample was blood. The CDR3 region has the DNA TGTGCCACCAGTCAGGCAGGGAGTGAGACCCAGTACTTC. It encodes CATSQAGSETQYF.